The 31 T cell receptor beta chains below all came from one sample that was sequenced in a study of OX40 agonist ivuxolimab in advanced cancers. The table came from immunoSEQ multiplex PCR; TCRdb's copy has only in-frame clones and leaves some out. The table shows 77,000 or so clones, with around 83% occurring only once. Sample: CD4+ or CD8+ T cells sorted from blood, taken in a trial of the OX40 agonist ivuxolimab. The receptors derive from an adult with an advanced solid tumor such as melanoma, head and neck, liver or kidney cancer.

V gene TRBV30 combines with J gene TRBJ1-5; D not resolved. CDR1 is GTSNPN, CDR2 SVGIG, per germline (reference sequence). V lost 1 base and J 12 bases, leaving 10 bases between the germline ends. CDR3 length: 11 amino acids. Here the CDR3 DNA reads TGTGCCTGGAGTGGGGATGCGGACCAGCATTTT. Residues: CAWSGDADQHF.

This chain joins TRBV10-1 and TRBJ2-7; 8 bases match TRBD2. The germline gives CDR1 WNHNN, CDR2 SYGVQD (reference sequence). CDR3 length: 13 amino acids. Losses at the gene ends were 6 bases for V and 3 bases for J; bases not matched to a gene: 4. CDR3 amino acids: CASSPSGSYEQYF. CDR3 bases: TGCGCCAGCAGCCCCAGCGGGAGCTACGAGCAGTACTTC.

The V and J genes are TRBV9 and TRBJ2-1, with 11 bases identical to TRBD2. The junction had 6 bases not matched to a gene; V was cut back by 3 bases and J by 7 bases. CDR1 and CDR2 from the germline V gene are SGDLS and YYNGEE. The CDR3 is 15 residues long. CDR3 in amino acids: CASSAPLAGANEQFF. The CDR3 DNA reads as TGTGCCAGCAGCGCGCCACTAGCGGGAGCTAATGAGCAGTTCTTC.

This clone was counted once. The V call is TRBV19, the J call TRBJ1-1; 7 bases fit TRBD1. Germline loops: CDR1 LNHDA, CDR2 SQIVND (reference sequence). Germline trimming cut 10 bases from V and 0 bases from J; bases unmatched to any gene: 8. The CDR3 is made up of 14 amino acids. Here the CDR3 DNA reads TGTGCCACCTCCTGGACAGGCATGAACACTGAAGCTTTCTTT. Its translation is CATSWTGMNTEAFF.

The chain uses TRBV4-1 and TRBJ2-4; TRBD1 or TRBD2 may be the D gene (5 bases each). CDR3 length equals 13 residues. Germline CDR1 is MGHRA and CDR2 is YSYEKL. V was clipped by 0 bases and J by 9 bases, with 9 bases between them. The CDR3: CASSQDRGRIQYF. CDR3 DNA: TGCGCCAGCAGCCAAGATCGGGGCCGCATTCAGTACTTC.

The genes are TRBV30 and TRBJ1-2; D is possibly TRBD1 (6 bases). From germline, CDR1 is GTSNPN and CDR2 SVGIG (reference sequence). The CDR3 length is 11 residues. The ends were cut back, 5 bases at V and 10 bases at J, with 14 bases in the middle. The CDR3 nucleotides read TGTGCCTGGCAAACAGGGTTTGTCTACACCTTC. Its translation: CAWQTGFVYTF. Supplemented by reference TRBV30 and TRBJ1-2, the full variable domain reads SQTIHQWPATLVQPVGSPLSLECTVEGTSNPNLYWYRQAAGRGLQLLFYSVGIGQISSEVPQNLSASRPQDRQFILSSKKLLLSDSGFYLCAWQTGFVYTFGSGTRLTVV.

The CDR3 nucleotides read TGTGCCAGCAGTTCCAACGGACGGTCTGAAGAGACCCAGTACTTC. It yields the protein CASSSNGRSEETQYF. V and J are TRBV6-5 and TRBJ2-5; D is uncertain. The length of the CDR3 is 15 residues. Germline-derived CDR1 and CDR2 are MNHEY and SVGAGI. Trimming stripped 4 bases from V and 3 bases from J, with 15 bases between.

The CDR3 is CASRRGQGDQPQHF. The DNA of the CDR3 is TGTGCCAGCAGGAGGGGACAGGGAGATCAGCCCCAGCATTTT. The chain uses TRBV6-1 and TRBJ1-5; 9 bases are a match to TRBD1. J was trimmed by 5 bases and V by 6 bases; bases with no gene match: 5. CDR3 size: 14 residues. Looked up from germline, CDR1 is MNHNS and CDR2 is SASEGT.

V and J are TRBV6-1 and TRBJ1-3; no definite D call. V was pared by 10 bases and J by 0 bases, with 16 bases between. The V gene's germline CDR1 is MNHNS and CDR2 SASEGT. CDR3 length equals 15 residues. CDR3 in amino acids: CATSRSDASGNTIYF. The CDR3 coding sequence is TGTGCCACCAGCAGGAGCGATGCCTCTGGAAACACCATATATTTT.

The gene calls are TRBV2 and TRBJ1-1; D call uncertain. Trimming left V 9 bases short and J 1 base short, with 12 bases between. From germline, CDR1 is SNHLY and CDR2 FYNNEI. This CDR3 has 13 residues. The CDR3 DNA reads TGTGCCAGTTTCGGTACTGCGAACACTGAAGCTTTCTTT. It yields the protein CASFGTANTEAFF.

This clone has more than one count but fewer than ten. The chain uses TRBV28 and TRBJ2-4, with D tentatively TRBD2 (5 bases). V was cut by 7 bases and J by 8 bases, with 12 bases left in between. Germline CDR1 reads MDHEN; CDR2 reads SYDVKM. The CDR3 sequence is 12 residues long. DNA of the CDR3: TGTGCCAGCACGGGAACAAGAGACATTCAGTACTTC. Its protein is CASTGTRDIQYF. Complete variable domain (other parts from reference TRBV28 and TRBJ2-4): DVKVTQSSRYLVKRTGEKVFLECVQDMDHENMFWYRQDPGLGLRLIYFSYDVKMKEKGDIPEGYSVSREKKERFSLILESASTNQTSMYLCASTGTRDIQYFGAGTRLSVL.

CDR3 coding DNA: TGTGCCAGTAATGCGGGAGGGCCAAACGAGCAGTACTTC. It codes for CASNAGGPNEQYF. J is TRBJ2-7 and V is TRBV19, with TRBD2 identical over 9 bases. The germline V gene has CDR1 LNHDA and CDR2 SQIVND (reference sequence). J lost 5 bases, V lost 7 bases, and 6 bases had no gene match. The CDR3 loop spans 13 amino acids.

The CDR3 protein is CAWRAVGTGMDGYTF. CDR3 DNA sequence: TGTGCCTGGAGGGCGGTGGGCACCGGCATGGATGGCTACACCTTC. The chain uses TRBV30 and TRBJ1-2, with D unclear. The CDR3 consists of 15 residues. Trimming pared 3 bases from V and 6 bases from J, leaving 20 bases between. The germline CDR1 and CDR2 sequences are GTSNPN and SVGIG (reference sequence).

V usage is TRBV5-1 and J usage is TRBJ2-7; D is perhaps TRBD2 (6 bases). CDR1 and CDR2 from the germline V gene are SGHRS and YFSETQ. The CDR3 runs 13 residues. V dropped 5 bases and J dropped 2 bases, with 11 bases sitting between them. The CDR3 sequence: CASRYGSTYEQYF. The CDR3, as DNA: TGCGCCAGCAGGTACGGGAGTACCTACGAGCAGTACTTC.

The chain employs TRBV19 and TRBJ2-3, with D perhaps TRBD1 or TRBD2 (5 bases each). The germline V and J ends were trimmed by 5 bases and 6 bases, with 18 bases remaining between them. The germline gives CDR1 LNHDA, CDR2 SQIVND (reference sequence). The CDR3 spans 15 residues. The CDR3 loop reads CASSATGPLWDTQYF. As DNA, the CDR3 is TGTGCCAGTAGTGCCACGGGACCCTTATGGGATACGCAGTATTTT.

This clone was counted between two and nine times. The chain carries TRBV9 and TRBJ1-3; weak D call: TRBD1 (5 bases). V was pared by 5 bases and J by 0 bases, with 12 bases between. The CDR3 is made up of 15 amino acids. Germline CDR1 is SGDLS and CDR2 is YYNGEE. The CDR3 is CASRNEQVSGNTIYF. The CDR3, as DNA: TGTGCCAGCAGGAATGAACAGGTCTCTGGAAACACCATATATTTT.

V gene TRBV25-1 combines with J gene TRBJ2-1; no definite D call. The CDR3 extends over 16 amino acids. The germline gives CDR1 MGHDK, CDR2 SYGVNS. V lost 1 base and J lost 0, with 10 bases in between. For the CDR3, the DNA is TGTGCCAGCAGTGAATCGGTAGGGTCCTCCTACAATGAGCAGTTCTTC. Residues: CASSESVGSSYNEQFF.

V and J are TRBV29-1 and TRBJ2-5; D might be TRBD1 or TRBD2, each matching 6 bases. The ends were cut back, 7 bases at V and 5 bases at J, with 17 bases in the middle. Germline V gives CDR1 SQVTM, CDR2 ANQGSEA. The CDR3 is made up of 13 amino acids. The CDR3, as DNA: TGCAGCGCCGTAACGGGGGCGAGGGAGACCCAGTACTTC. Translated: CSAVTGARETQYF. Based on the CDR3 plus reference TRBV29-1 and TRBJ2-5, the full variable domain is SAVISQKPSRDICQRGTSLTIQCQVDSQVTMMFWYRQQPGQSLTLIATANQGSEATYESGFVIDKFPISRPNLTFSTLTVSNMSPEDSSIYLCSAVTGARETQYFGPGTRLLVL.

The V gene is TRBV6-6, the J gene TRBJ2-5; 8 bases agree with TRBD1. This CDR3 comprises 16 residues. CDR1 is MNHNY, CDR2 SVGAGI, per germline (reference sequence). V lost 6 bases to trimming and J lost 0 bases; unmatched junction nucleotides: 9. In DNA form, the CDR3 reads TGTGCCAGCAGCTGGGACAGGACCCCGTACCAAGAGACCCAGTACTTC. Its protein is CASSWDRTPYQETQYF.

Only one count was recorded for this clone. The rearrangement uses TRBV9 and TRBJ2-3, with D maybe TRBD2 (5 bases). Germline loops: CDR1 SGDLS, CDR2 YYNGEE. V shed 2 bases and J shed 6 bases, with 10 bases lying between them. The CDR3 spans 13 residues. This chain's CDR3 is CASSVLGLDTQYF. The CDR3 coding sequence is TGTGCCAGCAGCGTCTTAGGACTTGATACGCAGTATTTT.

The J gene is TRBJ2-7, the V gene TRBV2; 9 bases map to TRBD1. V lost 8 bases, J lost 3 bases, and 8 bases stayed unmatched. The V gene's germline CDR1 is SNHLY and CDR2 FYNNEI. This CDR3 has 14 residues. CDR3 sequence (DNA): TGTGCCAGCTTAAGACAGGACAGGGGCTACGAGCAGTACTTC. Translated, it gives CASLRQDRGYEQYF.

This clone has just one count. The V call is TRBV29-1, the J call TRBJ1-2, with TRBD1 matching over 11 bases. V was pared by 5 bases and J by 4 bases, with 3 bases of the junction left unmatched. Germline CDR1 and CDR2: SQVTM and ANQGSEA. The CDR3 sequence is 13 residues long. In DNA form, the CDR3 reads TGCAGCGTTCGGACAGGGGGCAGCTATGGCTACACCTTC. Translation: CSVRTGGSYGYTF.

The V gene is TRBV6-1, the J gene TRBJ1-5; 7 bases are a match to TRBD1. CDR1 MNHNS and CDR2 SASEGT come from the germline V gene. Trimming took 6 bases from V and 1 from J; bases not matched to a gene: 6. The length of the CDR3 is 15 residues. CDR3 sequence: CASSADRVSNQPQHF. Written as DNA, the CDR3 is TGTGCCAGCAGCGCTGACAGGGTGAGCAATCAGCCCCAGCATTTT.

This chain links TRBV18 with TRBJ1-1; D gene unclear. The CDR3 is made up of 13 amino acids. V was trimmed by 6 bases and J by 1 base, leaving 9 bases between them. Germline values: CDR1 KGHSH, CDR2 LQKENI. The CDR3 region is CASSFGRNTEAFF. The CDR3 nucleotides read TGTGCCAGCTCCTTCGGAAGGAACACTGAAGCTTTCTTT.

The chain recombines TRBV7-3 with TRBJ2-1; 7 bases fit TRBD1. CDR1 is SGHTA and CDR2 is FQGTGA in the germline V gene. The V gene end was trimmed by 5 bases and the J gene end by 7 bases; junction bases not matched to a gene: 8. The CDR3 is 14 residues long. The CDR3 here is CASSRKDRSNEQFF. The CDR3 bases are TGTGCCAGCAGCCGTAAGGACAGGTCTAATGAGCAGTTCTTC.

The CDR3 reads CASSPAGLEVLVYGYTF. The CDR3 nucleotides are TGTGCCAGCAGCCCAGCTGGGTTGGAGGTGTTAGTCTATGGCTACACCTTC. The gene calls are TRBV7-3 and TRBJ1-2, with D unclear. Deletions cut 5 bases from V and 4 bases from J, with 23 bases between. This CDR3 spans 17 amino acids. From germline, CDR1 is SGHTA and CDR2 FQGTGA.

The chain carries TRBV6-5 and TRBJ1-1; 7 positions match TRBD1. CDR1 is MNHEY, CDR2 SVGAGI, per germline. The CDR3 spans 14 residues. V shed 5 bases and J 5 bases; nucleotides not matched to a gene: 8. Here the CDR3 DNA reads TGTGCCAGCAGTCCTAGACAGGGCGGGACTGAAGCTTTCTTT. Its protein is CASSPRQGGTEAFF.

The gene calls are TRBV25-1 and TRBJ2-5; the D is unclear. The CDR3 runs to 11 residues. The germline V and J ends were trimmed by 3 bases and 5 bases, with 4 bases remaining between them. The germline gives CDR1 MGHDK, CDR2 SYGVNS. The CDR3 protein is CASSEIETQYF. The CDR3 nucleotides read TGTGCCAGCAGTGAGATTGAGACCCAGTACTTC.

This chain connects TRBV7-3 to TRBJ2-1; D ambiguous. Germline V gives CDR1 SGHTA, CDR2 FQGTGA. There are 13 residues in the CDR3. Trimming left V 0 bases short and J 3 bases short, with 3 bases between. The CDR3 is CASSLTDYNEQFF. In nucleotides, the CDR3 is TGTGCCAGCAGCTTAACGGACTACAATGAGCAGTTCTTC.

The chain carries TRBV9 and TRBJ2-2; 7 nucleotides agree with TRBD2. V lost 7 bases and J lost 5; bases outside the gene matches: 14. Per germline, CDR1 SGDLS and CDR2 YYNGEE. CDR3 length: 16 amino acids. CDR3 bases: TGTGCCAGCGGGGAGGGTCCGTCGGTAGCTACCGGGGAGCTGTTTTTT. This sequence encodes CASGEGPSVATGELFF.

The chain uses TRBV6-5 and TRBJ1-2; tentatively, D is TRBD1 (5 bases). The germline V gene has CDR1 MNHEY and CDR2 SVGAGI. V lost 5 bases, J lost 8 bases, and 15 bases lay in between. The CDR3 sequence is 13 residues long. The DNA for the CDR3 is TGTGCCAGCAGTCGGGGCCCAGGAGAGGGCTACACCTTC. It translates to CASSRGPGEGYTF.